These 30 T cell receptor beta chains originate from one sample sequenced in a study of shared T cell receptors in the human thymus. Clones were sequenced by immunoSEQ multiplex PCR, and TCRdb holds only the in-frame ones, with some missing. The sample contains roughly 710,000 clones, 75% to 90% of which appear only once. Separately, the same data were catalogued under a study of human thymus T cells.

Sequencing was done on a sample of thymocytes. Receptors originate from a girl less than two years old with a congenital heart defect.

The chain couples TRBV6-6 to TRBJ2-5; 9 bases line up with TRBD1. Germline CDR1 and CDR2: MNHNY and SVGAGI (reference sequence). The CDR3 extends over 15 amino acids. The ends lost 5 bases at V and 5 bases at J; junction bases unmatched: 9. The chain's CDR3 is CASSNKQGAAETQYF. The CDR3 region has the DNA TGTGCCAGCAGTAATAAACAGGGGGCCGCGGAGACCCAGTACTTC.

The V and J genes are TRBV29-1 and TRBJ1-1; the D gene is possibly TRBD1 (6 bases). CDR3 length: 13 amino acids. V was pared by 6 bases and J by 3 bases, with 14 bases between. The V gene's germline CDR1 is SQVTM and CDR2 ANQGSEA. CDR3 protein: CSVLQGHDTEAFF. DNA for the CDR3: TGCAGCGTCCTACAGGGCCATGACACTGAAGCTTTCTTT.

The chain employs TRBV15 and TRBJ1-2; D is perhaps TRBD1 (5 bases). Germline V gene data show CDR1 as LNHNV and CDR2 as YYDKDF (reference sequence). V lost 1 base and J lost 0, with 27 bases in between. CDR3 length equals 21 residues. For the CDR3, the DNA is TGTGCCACCAGCAGAGCGTCTCTCGTCTGGCAGGACAACTACTCTAACTATGGCTACACCTTC. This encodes CATSRASLVWQDNYSNYGYTF.

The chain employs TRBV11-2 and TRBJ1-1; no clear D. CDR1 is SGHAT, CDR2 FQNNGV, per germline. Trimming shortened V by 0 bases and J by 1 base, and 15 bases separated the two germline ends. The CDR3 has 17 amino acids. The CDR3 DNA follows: TGTGCCAGCAGCTTAGAGCCCCATGGCCACCCGAACACTGAAGCTTTCTTT. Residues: CASSLEPHGHPNTEAFF.

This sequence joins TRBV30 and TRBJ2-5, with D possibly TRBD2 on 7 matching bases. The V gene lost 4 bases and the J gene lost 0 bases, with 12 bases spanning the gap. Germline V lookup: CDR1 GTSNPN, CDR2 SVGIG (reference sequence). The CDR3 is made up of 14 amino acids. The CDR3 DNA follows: TGTGCCTGGATCGGGGGGCGGCACCAAGAGACCCAGTACTTC. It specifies CAWIGGRHQETQYF.

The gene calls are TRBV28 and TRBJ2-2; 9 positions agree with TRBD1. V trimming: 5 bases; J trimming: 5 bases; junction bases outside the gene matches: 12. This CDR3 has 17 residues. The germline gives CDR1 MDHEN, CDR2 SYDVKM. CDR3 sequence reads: CASSTTGGVLGTGELFF. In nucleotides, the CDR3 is TGTGCCAGCAGTACGACAGGGGGGGTTCTGGGGACCGGGGAGCTGTTTTTT.

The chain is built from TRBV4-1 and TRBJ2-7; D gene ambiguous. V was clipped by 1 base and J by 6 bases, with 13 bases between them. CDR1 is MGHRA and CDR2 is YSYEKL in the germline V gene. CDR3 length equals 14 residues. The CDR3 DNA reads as TGCGCCAGCAGCCAAGCACCCTTCTTCGGCGAGCAGTACTTC. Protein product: CASSQAPFFGEQYF.

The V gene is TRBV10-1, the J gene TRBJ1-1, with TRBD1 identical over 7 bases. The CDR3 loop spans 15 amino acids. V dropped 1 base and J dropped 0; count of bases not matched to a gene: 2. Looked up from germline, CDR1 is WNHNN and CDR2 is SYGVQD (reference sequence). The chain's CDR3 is CASSELQGLNTEAFF. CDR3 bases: TGCGCCAGCAGTGAGTTACAGGGGCTGAACACTGAAGCTTTCTTT.

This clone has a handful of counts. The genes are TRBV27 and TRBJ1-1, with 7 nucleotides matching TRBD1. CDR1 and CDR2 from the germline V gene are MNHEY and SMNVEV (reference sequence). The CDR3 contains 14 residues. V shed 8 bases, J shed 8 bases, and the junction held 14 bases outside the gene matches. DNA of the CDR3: TGTGCCAGCGGGGGTTCGGGACAGCTAACGGAAGCTTTCTTT. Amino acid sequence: CASGGSGQLTEAFF.

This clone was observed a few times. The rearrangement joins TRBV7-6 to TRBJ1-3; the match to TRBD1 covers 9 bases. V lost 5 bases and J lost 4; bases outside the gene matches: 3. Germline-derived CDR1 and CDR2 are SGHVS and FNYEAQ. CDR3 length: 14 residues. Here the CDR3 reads CASSQGQGGNTIYF. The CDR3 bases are TGTGCCAGCAGCCAAGGACAGGGGGGAAACACCATATATTTT.

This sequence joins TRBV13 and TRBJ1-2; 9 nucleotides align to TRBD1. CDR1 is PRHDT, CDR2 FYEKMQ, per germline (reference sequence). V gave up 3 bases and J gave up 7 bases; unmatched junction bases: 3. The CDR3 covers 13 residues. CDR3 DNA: TGTGCCAGCAGCTTCCGACAGGGGGGTGGCTACACCTTC. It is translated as CASSFRQGGGYTF. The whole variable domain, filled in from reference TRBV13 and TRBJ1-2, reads AAGVIQSPRHLIKEKRETATLKCYPIPRHDTVYWYQQGPGQDPQFLISFYEKMQSDKGSIPDRFSAQQFSDYHSELNMSSLELGDSALYFCASSFRQGGGYTFGSGTRLTVV.

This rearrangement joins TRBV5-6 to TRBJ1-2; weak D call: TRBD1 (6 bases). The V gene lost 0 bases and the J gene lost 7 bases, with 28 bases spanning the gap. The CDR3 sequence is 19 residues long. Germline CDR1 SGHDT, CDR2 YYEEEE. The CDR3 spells CASSLVSGYKQGSYGGYTF. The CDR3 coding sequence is TGTGCCAGCAGCTTGGTTTCGGGTTACAAACAGGGATCCTATGGTGGCTACACCTTC.

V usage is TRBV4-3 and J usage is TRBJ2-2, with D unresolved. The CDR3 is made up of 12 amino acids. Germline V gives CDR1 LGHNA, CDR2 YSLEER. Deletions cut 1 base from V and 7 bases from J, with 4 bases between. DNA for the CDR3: TGCGCCAGCAGCCAAGCACACGGGGAGCTGTTTTTT. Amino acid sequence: CASSQAHGELFF.

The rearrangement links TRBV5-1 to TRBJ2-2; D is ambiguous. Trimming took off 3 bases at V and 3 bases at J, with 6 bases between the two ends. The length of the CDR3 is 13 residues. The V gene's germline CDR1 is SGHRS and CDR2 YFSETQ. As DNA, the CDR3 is TGCGCCAGCAGCTGGGCCTACACCGGGGAGCTGTTTTTT. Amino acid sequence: CASSWAYTGELFF.

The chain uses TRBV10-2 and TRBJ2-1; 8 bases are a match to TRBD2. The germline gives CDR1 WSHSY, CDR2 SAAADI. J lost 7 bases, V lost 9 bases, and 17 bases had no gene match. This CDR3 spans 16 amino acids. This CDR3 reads CASQQTGGARGNEQFF. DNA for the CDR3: TGCGCCAGTCAGCAGACCGGGGGGGCTCGGGGGAATGAGCAGTTCTTC.

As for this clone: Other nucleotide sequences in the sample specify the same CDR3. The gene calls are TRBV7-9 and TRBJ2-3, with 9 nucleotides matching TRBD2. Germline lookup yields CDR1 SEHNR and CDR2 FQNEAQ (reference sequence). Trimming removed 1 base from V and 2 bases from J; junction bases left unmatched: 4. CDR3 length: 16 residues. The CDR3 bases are TGTGCCAGCAGCTTAGTGGGCGGGGGGGCCACAGATACGCAGTATTTT. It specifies CASSLVGGGATDTQYF. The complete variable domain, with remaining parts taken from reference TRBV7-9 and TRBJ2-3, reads DTGVSQNPRHKITKRGQNVTFRCDPISEHNRLYWYRQTLGQGPEFLTYFQNEAQLEKSRLLSDRFSAERPKGSFSTLEIQRTEQGDSAMYLCASSLVGGGATDTQYFGPGTRLTVL.

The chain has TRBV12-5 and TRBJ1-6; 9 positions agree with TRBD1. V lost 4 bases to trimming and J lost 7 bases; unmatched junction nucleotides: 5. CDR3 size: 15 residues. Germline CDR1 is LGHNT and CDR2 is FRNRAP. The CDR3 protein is CASGYPQGANSPLHF. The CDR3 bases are TGTGCTAGTGGTTACCCACAGGGGGCAAATTCACCCCTCCACTTT.

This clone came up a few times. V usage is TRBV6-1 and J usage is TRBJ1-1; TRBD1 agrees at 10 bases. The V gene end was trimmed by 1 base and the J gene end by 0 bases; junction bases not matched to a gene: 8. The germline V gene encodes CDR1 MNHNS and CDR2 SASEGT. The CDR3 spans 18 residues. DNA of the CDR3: TGTGCCAGCAGTGAAGGTGGACAGGGGGTAGGATTGAACACTGAAGCTTTCTTT. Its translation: CASSEGGQGVGLNTEAFF.

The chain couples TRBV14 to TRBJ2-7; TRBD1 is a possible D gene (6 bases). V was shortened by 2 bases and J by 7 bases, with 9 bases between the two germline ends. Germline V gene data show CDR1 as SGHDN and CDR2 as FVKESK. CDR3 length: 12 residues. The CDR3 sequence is CASSQYQGEQYF. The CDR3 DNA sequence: TGTGCCAGCAGCCAATACCAGGGGGAGCAGTACTTC. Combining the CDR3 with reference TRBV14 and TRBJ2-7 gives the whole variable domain EAGVTQFPSHSVIEKGQTVTLRCDPISGHDNLYWYRRVMGKEIKFLLHFVKESKQDESGMPNNRFLAERTGGTYSTLKVQPAELEDSGVYFCASSQYQGEQYFGPGTRLTVT.

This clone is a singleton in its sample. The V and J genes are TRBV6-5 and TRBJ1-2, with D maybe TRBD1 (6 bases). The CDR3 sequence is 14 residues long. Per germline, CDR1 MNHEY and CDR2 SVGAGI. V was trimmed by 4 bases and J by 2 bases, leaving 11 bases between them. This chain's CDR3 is CASSSQGTNYGYTF. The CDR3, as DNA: TGTGCCAGCAGTTCGCAGGGGACGAACTATGGCTACACCTTC.

The CDR3 DNA follows: TGTGCCAGCCGCACCAGACAGGGATTGACGTATGGCTACACCTTC. The encoded protein is CASRTRQGLTYGYTF. V is TRBV6-1 and J is TRBJ1-2; 7 bases agree with TRBD1. Germline V gives CDR1 MNHNS, CDR2 SASEGT. V was pared by 8 bases and J by 5 bases, with 14 bases of the junction left unmatched. This CDR3 contains 15 residues.

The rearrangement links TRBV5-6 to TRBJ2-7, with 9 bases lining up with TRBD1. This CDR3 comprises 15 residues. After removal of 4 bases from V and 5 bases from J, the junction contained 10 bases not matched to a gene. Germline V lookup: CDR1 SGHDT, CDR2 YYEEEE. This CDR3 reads CASSQYRDRDHEQYF. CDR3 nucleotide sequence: TGTGCCAGCAGCCAATACCGGGACAGGGACCACGAGCAGTACTTC.

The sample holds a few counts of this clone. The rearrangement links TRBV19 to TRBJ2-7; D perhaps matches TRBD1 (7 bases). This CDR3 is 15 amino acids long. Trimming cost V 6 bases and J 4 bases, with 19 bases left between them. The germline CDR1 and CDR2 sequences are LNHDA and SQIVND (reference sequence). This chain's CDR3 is CASSPDRVRGYEQYF. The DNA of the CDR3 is TGTGCCAGTAGCCCCGACAGGGTGCGGGGATACGAGCAGTACTTC. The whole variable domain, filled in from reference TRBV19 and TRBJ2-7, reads DGGITQSPKYLFRKEGQNVTLSCEQNLNHDAMYWYRQDPGQGLRLIYYSQIVNDFQKGDIAEGYSVSREKKESFPLTVTSAQKNPTAFYLCASSPDRVRGYEQYFGPGTRLTVT.

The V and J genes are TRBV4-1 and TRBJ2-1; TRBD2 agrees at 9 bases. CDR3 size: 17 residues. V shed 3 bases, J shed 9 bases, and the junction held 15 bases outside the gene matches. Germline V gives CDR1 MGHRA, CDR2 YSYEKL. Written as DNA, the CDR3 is TGCGCCAGCAGCCAGCCACCGAGCGGGGGGCACTTTTGTGAGCAGTTCTTC. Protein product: CASSQPPSGGHFCEQFF.

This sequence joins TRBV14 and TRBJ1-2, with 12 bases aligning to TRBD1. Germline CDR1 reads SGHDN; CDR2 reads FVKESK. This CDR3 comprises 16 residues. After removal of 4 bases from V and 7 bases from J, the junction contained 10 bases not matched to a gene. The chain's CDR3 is CASSPRDRGRIFGYTF. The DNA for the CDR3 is TGTGCCAGCAGCCCACGGGACAGGGGGCGCATTTTTGGCTACACCTTC.

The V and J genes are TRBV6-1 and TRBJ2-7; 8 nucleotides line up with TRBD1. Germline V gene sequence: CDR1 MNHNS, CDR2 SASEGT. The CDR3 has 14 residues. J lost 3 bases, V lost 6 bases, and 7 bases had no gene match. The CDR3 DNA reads TGTGCCAGCAGGGGGGACAGGCCGAACTACGAGCAGTACTTC. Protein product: CASRGDRPNYEQYF.

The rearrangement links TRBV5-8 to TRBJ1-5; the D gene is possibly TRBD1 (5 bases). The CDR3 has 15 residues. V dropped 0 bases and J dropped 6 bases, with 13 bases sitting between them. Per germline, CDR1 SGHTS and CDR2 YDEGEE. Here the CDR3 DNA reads TGTGCCAGCAGCTTGGCCCTAGGGGTGGCTCAGCCCCAGCATTTT. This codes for CASSLALGVAQPQHF.

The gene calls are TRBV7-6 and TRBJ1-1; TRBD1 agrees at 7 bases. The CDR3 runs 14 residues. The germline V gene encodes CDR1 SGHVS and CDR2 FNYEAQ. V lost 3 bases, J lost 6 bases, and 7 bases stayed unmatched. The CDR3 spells CASSFNRGQSEAFF. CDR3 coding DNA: TGTGCCAGCAGCTTTAACAGGGGACAATCTGAAGCTTTCTTT.

In DNA, the CDR3 is TGTGCCAGCAGCTTAGGACATACCTACGAGCAGTACTTC. It encodes CASSLGHTYEQYF. The chain combines TRBV7-9 with TRBJ2-7; no firm D call. Trimming shortened V by 1 base and J by 2 bases, and 6 bases separated the two germline ends. The germline gives CDR1 SEHNR, CDR2 FQNEAQ (reference sequence). This CDR3 has 13 amino acids.

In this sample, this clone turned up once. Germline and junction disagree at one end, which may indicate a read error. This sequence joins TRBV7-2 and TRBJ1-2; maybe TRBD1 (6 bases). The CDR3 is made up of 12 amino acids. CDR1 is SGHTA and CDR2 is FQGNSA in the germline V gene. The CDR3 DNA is TGTGCCAGCAGCCCTAGGGGGAACGGATTAAGATTC. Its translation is CASSPRGNGLRF.